This is a list of T cell receptor beta chains from one sample in a study of T cells in localized non-small cell lung cancer. Only in-frame clones appear in the TCRdb table, and some are missing; sequencing was by immunoSEQ multiplex PCR. The table shows fewer than 15,000 clones, with 86% occurring only once. The sample here was peripheral blood, taken before any cancer treatment. The receptors here all came from a male donor at least 60 years old with stage III lung adenocarcinoma. Each CDR3 is given with its conserved first and last residue. Fields, in order: clone size, V gene, D gene, CDR3 protein. D genes are given only for firm matches. Some rows have no size entry. The others give once, few or many, or a class for an expanded clone.

size: -
V: TRBV29-1
D: -
CDR3: CSVGGTPYEQYF

size: -
V: TRBV29-1
D: -
CDR3: CSVEGGTGGANTEAFF

size: -
V: TRBV28
D: TRBD1
CDR3: CASSLSRTGGRDTQYF

size: once
V: TRBV20-1
D: -
CDR3: CSAWSGGEQFF

size: -
V: TRBV2
D: -
CDR3: CASKGVGELFF

size: -
V: TRBV7-9
D: TRBD2
CDR3: CASSLFEAGGGEQFF

size: -
V: TRBV7-8
D: -
CDR3: CASSSTAGTEAFF

size: medium-sized
V: TRBV5-4
D: -
CDR3: CASSLRGEKLFF

size: -
V: TRBV6-6
D: -
CDR3: CASSYQGSYEQYF

size: -
V: TRBV11-2
D: TRBD1
CDR3: CASSARTGNGETQYF

size: -
V: TRBV6-5
D: -
CDR3: CASSYSRVQAGYTF

size: -
V: TRBV15
D: TRBD1
CDR3: CATSRPGQPEKLFF

size: -
V: TRBV4-2
D: -
CDR3: CASSQLWTKNTEAFF

size: -
V: TRBV5-1
D: TRBD2
CDR3: CASRLAGAGELFF

size: -
V: TRBV5-8
D: -
CDR3: CASRDSYTEAFF

size: -
V: TRBV5-1
D: -
CDR3: CASSLQGIDEQYF